This entry concerns a single T cell receptor (beta chain). The record originates from a study of technical replicates of blood from a few donors. This CDR3 comprises 15 residues. Trimming cost V 0 bases and J 4 bases, with 11 bases left between them. Germline CDR1 is SGHDT and CDR2 is YYEEEE. The protocol was immunoSEQ multiplex PCR, while the TCRdb copy is restricted to in-frame clones and leaves out a portion. Of fewer than 110,000 clones listed, 95% to 96% are singletons. The chain combines TRBV5-6 with TRBJ2-1, with D possibly TRBD2 on 6 matching bases. The sequence was collected from a human donor in good health. The sequencing input was T cells isolated from PBMCs. The chain's CDR3 is CASSLAGRGYNEQFF. CDR3 sequence (DNA): TGTGCCAGCAGCTTGGCAGGGCGGGGTTACAATGAGCAGTTCTTC.